This TCR beta chain was captured in a study of shared clonotypes between healthy human individuals. The CDR3 covers 14 residues. The germline V gene encodes CDR1 LNHDA and CDR2 SQIVND (reference sequence). V was trimmed by 7 bases and J by 4 bases, leaving 14 bases between them. Sequencing used immunoSEQ multiplex PCR; TCRdb keeps in-frame clones, though not all of them. The table has approximately 1,000,000 clones, roughly 77% seen once. The sequenced sample consisted of memory CD4+ T cells from PBMCs. Subset denoted: CD45RA-negative fraction. The V gene is TRBV19, the J gene TRBJ1-5; no clear D. The clonotype originates from a man in his late teens or twenties in good health. Some clones in this sample may be carry-over from other donors' samples. Written as DNA, the CDR3 is TGTGCCAGTAATTATGAGGTTGGTAATCAGCCCCAGCATTTT. It translates to CASNYEVGNQPQHF.